The 7 T cell receptor beta chains given below trace back to one sample, sequenced in a study of T cell repertoires in cytomegalovirus infection. TCRdb redid the calling of the reads with MiXCR, one entry per CDR3 protein. Counted here are hundreds of thousands of distinct CDR3 sequences, approximately 10% occurring once; the ten biggest clones make up roughly 10%. The sample comprised PBMCs. These receptors all stem from a human donor in good health (CMV status not recorded). Some clones in this sample may be carry-over from other donors' samples.

The chain recombines TRBV20-1 with TRBJ2-5; perhaps TRBD1 as D (5 bases). With 0 bases removed from V and 5 bases from J, the gap between germline ends came to 10 bases. The germline V gene encodes CDR1 DFQATT and CDR2 SNEGSKA (reference sequence). The CDR3 sequence is 13 residues long. CDR3 residues: CSARDRGQETQYF. DNA of the CDR3: TGCAGTGCTAGAGATAGGGGTCAGGAGACCCAGTACTTC.

In its sample, this clonotype was seen a few times. J is TRBJ2-7 and V is TRBV10-3; D perhaps matches TRBD2 (6 bases). Germline CDR1 and CDR2: ENHRY and SYGVKD. The CDR3 totals 13 residues. Trimming removed 10 bases from V and 2 bases from J, with 15 bases in between. CDR3 DNA: TGTGCCACCCTACTAGCAGGGACCTACGAGCAGTACTTC. As protein: CATLLAGTYEQYF.

This clonotype was picked up many times. The rearrangement joins TRBV7-8 to TRBJ1-5; D possibly corresponds to TRBD1 (6 bases). The V end was cut by 3 bases, the J end by 0 bases, with 15 bases between. Germline CDR1 and CDR2: SGHVS and FQNEAQ. The CDR3 has 17 residues. CDR3 DNA: TGTGCCAGCAGCTTCGCAGGGGCTGGAATTAGCAATCAGCCCCAGCATTTT. Amino acids: CASSFAGAGISNQPQHF.

This clonotype was observed many times. This sequence joins TRBV5-6 and TRBJ2-5; D is perhaps TRBD1 (6 bases). Trimming shortened V by 3 bases and J by 1 base, and 13 bases separated the two germline ends. The germline CDR1 and CDR2 sequences are SGHDT and YYEEEE. The CDR3 consists of 15 residues. CDR3 sequence (DNA): TGTGCCAGCAGCTCCGCCAGGGGCACCCAAGAGACCCAGTACTTC. It translates to CASSSARGTQETQYF.

This clonotype was seen many times. This chain connects TRBV10-3 to TRBJ1-3; the D is unclear. This CDR3 has 16 residues. Germline assignment: CDR1 ENHRY and CDR2 SYGVKD. Trimming stripped 3 bases from V and 0 bases from J, with 12 bases between. The CDR3 region has the DNA TGTGCCATCAGTGAAAAGCCGGGGAGCTCTGGAAACACCATATATTTT. This gives the protein CAISEKPGSSGNTIYF.

This clonotype was observed a handful of times. The rearrangement uses TRBV30 and TRBJ2-1; TRBD2 matches at 10 bases. Losses at the gene ends were 3 bases for V and 10 bases for J; bases not matched to a gene: 6. CDR1 GTSNPN and CDR2 SVGIG come from the germline V gene (reference sequence). This CDR3 spans 13 amino acids. The CDR3 sequence is CAWRASGSAEQFF. The CDR3 region has the DNA TGTGCCTGGAGAGCTAGCGGGAGTGCGGAGCAGTTCTTC.

This clonotype was found many times. The J gene is TRBJ2-6, the V gene TRBV6-2 or TRBV6-3, with 9 bases matching TRBD1. The CDR3 runs to 17 residues. CDR1 MNHEY and CDR2 SVGEGT come from the germline V gene. J was trimmed by 2 bases and V by 5 bases; bases with no gene match: 7. CDR3 coding DNA: TGTGCCAGCAGTCCTCGGACAGGGGTGGCTGGGGCCAACGTCCTGACTTTC. It codes for CASSPRTGVAGANVLTF.